A selection of T cell receptor beta chains follows, all from one sample in a study of cytomegalovirus exposure and HLA in healthy donors. Profiled with immunoSEQ multiplex PCR; TCRdb holds only in-frame clones, not every one. The sample consists of approximately 100,000 clones, 55% to 75% of them appearing once. The sample was PBMCs. The receptors were gathered from a woman aged 70-85 years in good health and CMV-seropositive. The CDR3 runs from the conserved cysteine through the conserved F or W. Each record gives: CDR3 length, V gene, J gene, clone size, D gene, CDR3 DNA, CDR3 protein. A D gene is named only where the DNA matches it firmly. Rows may omit the clone size; those that give it use once, few, many or a size class.

len: 17; v_gene: TRBV15; j_gene: TRBJ2-3; abundance: -; d_gene: TRBD2; CDR3nt: TGTGCCACCAGCAGAGATTCAGGCGGGGGAAACACAGATACGCAGTATTTT; CDR3aa: CATSRDSGGGNTDTQYF
len: 12; v_gene: TRBV2; j_gene: TRBJ2-5; abundance: -; d_gene: -; CDR3nt: TGTGCCAGCAAACCCGCAGGGGAGACCCAGTACTTC; CDR3aa: CASKPAGETQYF
len: 16; v_gene: TRBV19; j_gene: TRBJ2-7; abundance: -; d_gene: TRBD1; CDR3nt: TGTGCCAGTAGCCTGTCCCCGGGGACAGGGATCTACGAGCAGTACTTC; CDR3aa: CASSLSPGTGIYEQYF
len: 14; v_gene: TRBV27; j_gene: TRBJ2-2; abundance: -; d_gene: -; CDR3nt: TGTGCCAGCAGTCGGACAGCGAACACCGGGGAGCTGTTTTTT; CDR3aa: CASSRTANTGELFF
len: 13; v_gene: TRBV6-6; j_gene: TRBJ1-5; abundance: -; d_gene: -; CDR3nt: TGTGCCAGCACTCACGGGAGCAATCAGCCCCAGCATTTT; CDR3aa: CASTHGSNQPQHF
len: 16; v_gene: TRBV19; j_gene: TRBJ1-1; abundance: few; d_gene: -; CDR3nt: TGTGCCAGTACCCTACGGGGAGCAGTAATGAACACTGAAGCTTTCTTT; CDR3aa: CASTLRGAVMNTEAFF
len: 15; v_gene: TRBV6-6; j_gene: TRBJ1-1; abundance: -; d_gene: -; CDR3nt: TGTGCCAGCAGTTCATCAGGCTTTATGAACACTGAAGCTTTCTTT; CDR3aa: CASSSSGFMNTEAFF
len: 15; v_gene: TRBV19; j_gene: TRBJ1-5; abundance: -; d_gene: TRBD1; CDR3nt: TGTGCCAGTACCACAGGACAGGGGGCTCGACAGCCCCAGCATTTT; CDR3aa: CASTTGQGARQPQHF
len: 16; v_gene: TRBV18; j_gene: TRBJ1-3; abundance: -; d_gene: TRBD1; CDR3nt: TGTGCCAGCTCACCGAGTTTAGGGACAGCTGGAAACACCATATATTTT; CDR3aa: CASSPSLGTAGNTIYF
len: 17; v_gene: TRBV30; j_gene: TRBJ2-2; abundance: -; d_gene: -; CDR3nt: TGTGCCTGGAGTATCTCCCCCGGGGGGCGCAACACCGGGGAGCTGTTTTTT; CDR3aa: CAWSISPGGRNTGELFF
len: 11; v_gene: TRBV7-2; j_gene: TRBJ2-7; abundance: -; d_gene: -; CDR3nt: TGTGCCAGCAGCGCTACCTACGAGCAGTACTTC; CDR3aa: CASSATYEQYF
len: 11; v_gene: TRBV20-1; j_gene: TRBJ1-1; abundance: -; d_gene: -; CDR3nt: TGCAGTGCTAGGGCCCCAGACATCGCTTTCTTT; CDR3aa: CSARAPDIAFF
len: 15; v_gene: TRBV5-1; j_gene: TRBJ1-2; abundance: -; d_gene: TRBD1; CDR3nt: TGCGCCAGCAGCTTAGGTGGGACAGGGGACTATGGCTACACCTTC; CDR3aa: CASSLGGTGDYGYTF
len: 12; v_gene: TRBV30; j_gene: TRBJ2-7; abundance: -; d_gene: TRBD2; CDR3nt: TGTGCCTGGAATAGCGGGGGCTACGAGCAGTACTTC; CDR3aa: CAWNSGGYEQYF
len: 14; v_gene: TRBV6-1; j_gene: TRBJ1-5; abundance: -; d_gene: -; CDR3nt: TGTGCCACCTCTTCGGGGGGGGCAGATCAGCCCCAGCATTTT; CDR3aa: CATSSGGADQPQHF
len: 15; v_gene: TRBV19; j_gene: TRBJ1-3; abundance: -; d_gene: -; CDR3nt: TGTGCCAGTAGTATATCAAAGACTACTGGAAACACCATATATTTT; CDR3aa: CASSISKTTGNTIYF
len: 15; v_gene: TRBV5-1; j_gene: TRBJ1-6; abundance: -; d_gene: -; CDR3nt: TGCGCCAGCAGCTTTGACAGGAACTATAATTCACCCCTCCACTTT; CDR3aa: CASSFDRNYNSPLHF
len: 11; v_gene: TRBV20-1; j_gene: TRBJ2-3; abundance: -; d_gene: TRBD2; CDR3nt: TGCAGTGCTAGCTGGGAGGGTACGCAGTATTTT; CDR3aa: CSASWEGTQYF
len: 14; v_gene: TRBV30; j_gene: TRBJ1-5; abundance: -; d_gene: TRBD1; CDR3nt: TGTGCCTGGAAACGGACAGGGGACAATCAGCCCCAGCATTTT; CDR3aa: CAWKRTGDNQPQHF
len: 13; v_gene: TRBV30; j_gene: TRBJ1-4; abundance: -; d_gene: -; CDR3nt: TGTGCCTGGGAACAGGGATTTGGTGAAAAACTGTTTTTT; CDR3aa: CAWEQGFGEKLFF
len: 13; v_gene: TRBV6-5; j_gene: TRBJ1-2; abundance: -; d_gene: -; CDR3nt: TGTGCCAGCAATAAAGGGGGGGGCGGGGGCTACACCTTC; CDR3aa: CASNKGGGGGYTF
len: 13; v_gene: TRBV7-7; j_gene: TRBJ2-5; abundance: few; d_gene: -; CDR3nt: TGTGCCAGCAGTCTGGGCAGGGGAGAGACCCAGTACTTC; CDR3aa: CASSLGRGETQYF
len: 14; v_gene: TRBV11-2; j_gene: TRBJ1-1; abundance: -; d_gene: -; CDR3nt: TGTGCCAGCAGCTTTAGGCGGATGAACACTGAAGCTTTCTTT; CDR3aa: CASSFRRMNTEAFF
len: 13; v_gene: TRBV5-1; j_gene: TRBJ2-5; abundance: -; d_gene: -; CDR3nt: TGCGCCAGCAGCTTGTCGAACGGAGAGACCCAGTACTTC; CDR3aa: CASSLSNGETQYF
len: 14; v_gene: TRBV10-1; j_gene: TRBJ1-2; abundance: -; d_gene: -; CDR3nt: TGCGCCAGCAGTGACAGGGGCTTGAACTATGGCTACACCTTC; CDR3aa: CASSDRGLNYGYTF
len: 15; v_gene: TRBV7-8; j_gene: TRBJ2-3; abundance: -; d_gene: -; CDR3nt: TGTGCCAGCAGCTTAGATTGGACAGGCACAGATACGCAGTATTTT; CDR3aa: CASSLDWTGTDTQYF
len: 13; v_gene: TRBV7-8; j_gene: TRBJ1-2; abundance: -; d_gene: -; CDR3nt: TGTGCCAGCAGCTATGGGACAAGCTATGGCTACACCTTC; CDR3aa: CASSYGTSYGYTF
len: 14; v_gene: TRBV5-1; j_gene: TRBJ1-6; abundance: -; d_gene: -; CDR3nt: TGCGCCAGCAGCCCTGAGGATCCTAATTCACCCCTCCACTTT; CDR3aa: CASSPEDPNSPLHF
len: 16; v_gene: TRBV27; j_gene: TRBJ2-7; abundance: -; d_gene: TRBD1; CDR3nt: TGTGCCAGCAGTTTGTTGGTTGGGCAGGGGGAGTACGAGCAGTACTTC; CDR3aa: CASSLLVGQGEYEQYF
len: 18; v_gene: TRBV7-2; j_gene: TRBJ2-3; abundance: -; d_gene: TRBD2; CDR3nt: TGTGCCAGCAGCTTAGTGGGAGCACTAGCGGGGGGCGGGAATACGCAGTATTTT; CDR3aa: CASSLVGALAGGGNTQYF
len: 14; v_gene: TRBV2; j_gene: TRBJ2-7; abundance: -; d_gene: TRBD1; CDR3nt: TGTGCCAGCAGTGTACAGGGGGTAGGGGACGAGCAGTACTTC; CDR3aa: CASSVQGVGDEQYF
len: 14; v_gene: TRBV7-7; j_gene: TRBJ2-5; abundance: -; d_gene: -; CDR3nt: TGTGCCAGCAGCCCCGGACTGACTGGGGAGACCCAGTACTTC; CDR3aa: CASSPGLTGETQYF
len: 14; v_gene: TRBV7-9; j_gene: TRBJ1-4; abundance: -; d_gene: -; CDR3nt: TGTGCCAGCAGCTTGGGAGGGGCCAGTGAAAAACTGTTTTTT; CDR3aa: CASSLGGASEKLFF
len: 12; v_gene: TRBV6-4; j_gene: TRBJ2-7; abundance: -; d_gene: -; CDR3nt: TGTGCCAGCAGTGATAACGGAGGCGAGCAGTACTTC; CDR3aa: CASSDNGGEQYF
len: 13; v_gene: TRBV29-1; j_gene: TRBJ1-1; abundance: -; d_gene: TRBD1; CDR3nt: TGCAGCGTTGCGGGACAGCTGAACACTGAAGCTTTCTTT; CDR3aa: CSVAGQLNTEAFF
len: 15; v_gene: TRBV30; j_gene: TRBJ1-4; abundance: -; d_gene: TRBD1; CDR3nt: TGTGCCTGGAGCCAAGCCGGGACAGGTGGGGAAAAACTGTTTTTT; CDR3aa: CAWSQAGTGGEKLFF
len: 14; v_gene: TRBV11-1; j_gene: TRBJ1-2; abundance: few; d_gene: -; CDR3nt: TGTGCCAGCAGCCTTCGGCGGGCTAACTATGGCTACACCTTC; CDR3aa: CASSLRRANYGYTF
len: 16; v_gene: TRBV19; j_gene: TRBJ2-5; abundance: -; d_gene: -; CDR3nt: TGTGCCAGTAGTCCCGGCCTGCAGGCCAACCAAGAGACCCAGTACTTC; CDR3aa: CASSPGLQANQETQYF
len: 12; v_gene: TRBV30; j_gene: TRBJ1-1; abundance: -; d_gene: TRBD1; CDR3nt: TGTGCCGGCGACAGGGTTTACACTGAAGCTTTCTTT; CDR3aa: CAGDRVYTEAFF
len: 12; v_gene: TRBV10-3; j_gene: TRBJ2-7; abundance: -; d_gene: TRBD1; CDR3nt: TGTGCCATCAGGGCGGGACAGGGCGAGCAGTACTTC; CDR3aa: CAIRAGQGEQYF
len: 17; v_gene: TRBV5-1; j_gene: TRBJ2-1; abundance: -; d_gene: TRBD2; CDR3nt: TGCGCCAGCAGCTTGGGGGAACTAGCGGGGGCCTACAATGAGCAGTTCTTC; CDR3aa: CASSLGELAGAYNEQFF
len: 11; v_gene: TRBV7-9; j_gene: TRBJ2-1; abundance: -; d_gene: -; CDR3nt: TGTGCCAGCACCATCCGGGAGGAGCAGTTCTTC; CDR3aa: CASTIREEQFF
len: 15; v_gene: TRBV5-1; j_gene: TRBJ1-4; abundance: -; d_gene: -; CDR3nt: TGCGCCAGCAGCCCCCCCGGGAGGGGTAATGAAAAACTGTTTTTT; CDR3aa: CASSPPGRGNEKLFF
len: 14; v_gene: TRBV6-5; j_gene: TRBJ2-5; abundance: -; d_gene: -; CDR3nt: TGTGCCAGCACCGGACGGGGTCGGGGAGAGACCCAGTACTTC; CDR3aa: CASTGRGRGETQYF
len: 13; v_gene: TRBV6-5; j_gene: TRBJ2-2; abundance: -; d_gene: -; CDR3nt: TGTGCCAGTAAGGGAGGTTGGACCGGGGAGCTGTTTTTT; CDR3aa: CASKGGWTGELFF
len: 15; v_gene: TRBV30; j_gene: TRBJ1-2; abundance: once; d_gene: -; CDR3nt: TGTGCCTGGAGTTGGGGAGCGGGGACTAACTATGGCTACACCTTC; CDR3aa: CAWSWGAGTNYGYTF
len: 15; v_gene: TRBV4-1; j_gene: TRBJ1-2; abundance: -; d_gene: -; CDR3nt: TGCGCCAGCAGCCAAGAAGAGACAACCTACTATGGCTACACCTTC; CDR3aa: CASSQEETTYYGYTF
len: 13; v_gene: TRBV27; j_gene: TRBJ2-3; abundance: -; d_gene: -; CDR3nt: TGTGCCAGCAGTACAGGGTTAGTAGATACGCAGTATTTT; CDR3aa: CASSTGLVDTQYF
len: 13; v_gene: TRBV5-4; j_gene: TRBJ2-3; abundance: -; d_gene: -; CDR3nt: TGTGCCAGCAGCTTGGTCCACACAGATACGCAGTATTTT; CDR3aa: CASSLVHTDTQYF
len: 15; v_gene: TRBV5-4; j_gene: TRBJ1-2; abundance: few; d_gene: -; CDR3nt: TGTGCCAGCAGCTTGCAGGGGAGACCTAACTATGGCTACACCTTC; CDR3aa: CASSLQGRPNYGYTF
len: 14; v_gene: TRBV14; j_gene: TRBJ2-1; abundance: -; d_gene: TRBD1; CDR3nt: TGTGCCAGCAGCCGAAGACAGGGCAGAGGTGAGCAGTTCTTC; CDR3aa: CASSRRQGRGEQFF
len: 15; v_gene: TRBV29-1; j_gene: TRBJ2-3; abundance: -; d_gene: TRBD2; CDR3nt: TGCAGCGTTGTTAGTAGCGGGGGGCCCGCAGATACGCAGTATTTT; CDR3aa: CSVVSSGGPADTQYF